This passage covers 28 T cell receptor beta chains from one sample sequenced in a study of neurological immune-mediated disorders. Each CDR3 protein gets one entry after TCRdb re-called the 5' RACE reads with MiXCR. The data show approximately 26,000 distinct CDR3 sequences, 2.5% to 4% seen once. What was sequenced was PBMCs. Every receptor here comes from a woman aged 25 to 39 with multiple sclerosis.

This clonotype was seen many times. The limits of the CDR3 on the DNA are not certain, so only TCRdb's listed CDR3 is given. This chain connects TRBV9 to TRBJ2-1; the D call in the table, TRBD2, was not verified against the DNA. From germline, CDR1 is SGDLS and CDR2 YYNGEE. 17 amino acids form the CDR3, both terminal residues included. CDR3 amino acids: CASSTSFGTSGYNEQFF.

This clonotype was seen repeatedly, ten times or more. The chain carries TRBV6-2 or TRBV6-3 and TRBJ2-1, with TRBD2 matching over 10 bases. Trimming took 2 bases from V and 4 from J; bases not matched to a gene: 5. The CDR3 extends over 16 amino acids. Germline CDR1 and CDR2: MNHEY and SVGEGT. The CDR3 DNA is TGTGCCAGCAGTTACCCCCTAGCGGGAGTATACAATGAGCAGTTCTTC. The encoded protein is CASSYPLAGVYNEQFF.

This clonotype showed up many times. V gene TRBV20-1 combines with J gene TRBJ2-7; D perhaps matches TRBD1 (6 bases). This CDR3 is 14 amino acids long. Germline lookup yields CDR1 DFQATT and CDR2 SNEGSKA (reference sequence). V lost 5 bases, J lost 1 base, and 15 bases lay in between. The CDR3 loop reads CSAHELDRSYEQYF. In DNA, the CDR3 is TGCAGTGCTCATGAATTGGACAGATCCTACGAGCAGTACTTC.

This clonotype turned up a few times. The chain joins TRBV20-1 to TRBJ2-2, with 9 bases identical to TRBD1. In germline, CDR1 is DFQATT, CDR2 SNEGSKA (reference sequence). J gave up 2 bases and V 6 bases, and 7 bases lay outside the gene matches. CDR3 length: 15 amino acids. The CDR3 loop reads CSAQPGQGNTGELFF. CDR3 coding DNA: TGCAGTGCCCAACCGGGACAGGGTAACACCGGGGAGCTGTTTTTT.

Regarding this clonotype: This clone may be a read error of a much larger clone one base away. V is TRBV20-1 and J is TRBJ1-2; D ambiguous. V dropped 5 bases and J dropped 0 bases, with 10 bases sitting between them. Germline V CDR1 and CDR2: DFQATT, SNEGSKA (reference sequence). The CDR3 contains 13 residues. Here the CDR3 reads CSAHGLSNYGYTF. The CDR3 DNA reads TGCAGTGCTCATGGACTGTCTAACTATGGCTACACCTTC.

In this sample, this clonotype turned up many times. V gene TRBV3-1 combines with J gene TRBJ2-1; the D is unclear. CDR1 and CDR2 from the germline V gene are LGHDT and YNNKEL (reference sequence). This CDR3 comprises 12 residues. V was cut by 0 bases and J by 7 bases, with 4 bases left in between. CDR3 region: CASSQEGNEQFF. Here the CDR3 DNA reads TGTGCCAGCAGCCAAGAGGGGAATGAGCAGTTCTTC.

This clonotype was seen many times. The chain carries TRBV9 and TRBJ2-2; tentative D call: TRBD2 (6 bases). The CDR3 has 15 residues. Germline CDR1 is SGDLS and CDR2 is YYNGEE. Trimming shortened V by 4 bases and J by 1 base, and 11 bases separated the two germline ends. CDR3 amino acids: CASSPSGRNTGELFF. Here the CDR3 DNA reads TGTGCCAGCAGCCCGAGCGGGCGGAACACCGGGGAGCTGTTTTTT.

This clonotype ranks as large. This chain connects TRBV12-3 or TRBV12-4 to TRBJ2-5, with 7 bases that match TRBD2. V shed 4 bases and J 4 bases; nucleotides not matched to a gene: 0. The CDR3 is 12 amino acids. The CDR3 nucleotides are TGTGCCAGCAGTTGGGGGGGAGAGACCCAGTACTTC. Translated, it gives CASSWGGETQYF.

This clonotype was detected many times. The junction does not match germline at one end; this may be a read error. CDR3 bases: TGTGCCAGCAGCCAAGTATCGTTGATCGGACAGGGAAATTCTGGGGCCAAAGTCCTGACTTTC. This codes for CASSQVSLIGQGNSGAKVLTF. The chain employs TRBV4-2 and TRBJ2-6; 8 positions match TRBD1. The CDR3 is 21 amino acids. Germline CDR1 LGHNA, CDR2 YNFKEQ.

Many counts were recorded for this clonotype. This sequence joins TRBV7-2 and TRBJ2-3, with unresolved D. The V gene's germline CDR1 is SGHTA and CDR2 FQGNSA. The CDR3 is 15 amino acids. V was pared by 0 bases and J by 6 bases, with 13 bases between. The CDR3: CASSLALFRSDTQYF. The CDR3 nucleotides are TGTGCCAGCAGCTTAGCGCTATTTCGGTCGGATACGCAGTATTTT.

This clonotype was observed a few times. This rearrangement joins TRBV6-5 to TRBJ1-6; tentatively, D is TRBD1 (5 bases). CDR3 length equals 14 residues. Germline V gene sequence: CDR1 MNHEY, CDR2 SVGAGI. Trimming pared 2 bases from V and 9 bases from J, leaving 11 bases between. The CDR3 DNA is TGTGCCAGCAGTTACGTCACCAGGGTTTCACCCCTCCACTTT. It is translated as CASSYVTRVSPLHF.

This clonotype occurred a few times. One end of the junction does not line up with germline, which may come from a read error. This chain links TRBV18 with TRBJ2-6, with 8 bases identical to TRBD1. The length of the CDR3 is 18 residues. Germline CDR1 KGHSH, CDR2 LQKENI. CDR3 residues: CASSSYWDRFSGAKVLTF. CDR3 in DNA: TGTGCCAGCTCATCTTATTGGGACAGGTTCTCTGGGGCCAAAGTCCTGACTTTC.

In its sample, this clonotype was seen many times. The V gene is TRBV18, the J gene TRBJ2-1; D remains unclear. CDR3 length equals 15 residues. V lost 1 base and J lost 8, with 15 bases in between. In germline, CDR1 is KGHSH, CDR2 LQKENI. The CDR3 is CASSPLGLVMDEQFF. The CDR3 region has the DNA TGTGCCAGCTCACCACTTGGCCTAGTTATGGATGAGCAGTTCTTC. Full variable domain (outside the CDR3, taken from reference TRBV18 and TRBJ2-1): NAGVMQNPRHLVRRRGQEARLRCSPMKGHSHVYWYRQLPEEGLKFMVYLQKENIIDESGMPKERFSAEFPKEGPSILRIQQVVRGDSAAYFCASSPLGLVMDEQFFGPGTRLTVL.

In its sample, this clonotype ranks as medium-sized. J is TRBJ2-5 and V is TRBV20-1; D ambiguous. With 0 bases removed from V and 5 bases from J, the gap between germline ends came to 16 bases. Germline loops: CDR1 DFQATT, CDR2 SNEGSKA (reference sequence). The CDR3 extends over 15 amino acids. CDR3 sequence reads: CSARDLLYVSETQYF. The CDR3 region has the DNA TGCAGTGCTAGAGATTTGCTCTACGTTAGTGAGACCCAGTACTTC.

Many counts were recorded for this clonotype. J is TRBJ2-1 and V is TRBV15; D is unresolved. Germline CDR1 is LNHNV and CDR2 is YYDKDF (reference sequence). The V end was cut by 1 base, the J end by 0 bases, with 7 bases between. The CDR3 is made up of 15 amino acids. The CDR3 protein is CATSRVMSSYNEQFF. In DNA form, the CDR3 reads TGTGCCACCAGCAGAGTGATGAGCTCCTACAATGAGCAGTTCTTC.

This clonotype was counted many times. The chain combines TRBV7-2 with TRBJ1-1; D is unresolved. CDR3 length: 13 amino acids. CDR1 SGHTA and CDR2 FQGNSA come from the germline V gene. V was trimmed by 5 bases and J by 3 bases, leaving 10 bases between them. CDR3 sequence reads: CASSRGLYTEAFF. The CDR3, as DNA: TGTGCCAGCAGCCGCGGGTTGTACACTGAAGCTTTCTTT.

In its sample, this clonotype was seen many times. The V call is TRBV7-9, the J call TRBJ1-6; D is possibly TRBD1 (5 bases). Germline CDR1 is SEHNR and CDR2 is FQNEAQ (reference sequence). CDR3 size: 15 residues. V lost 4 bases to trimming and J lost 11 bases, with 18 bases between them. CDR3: CASSSFPGPGAPLHF. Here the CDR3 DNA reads TGTGCCAGCAGCTCATTCCCGGGACCCGGGGCACCCCTCCACTTT.

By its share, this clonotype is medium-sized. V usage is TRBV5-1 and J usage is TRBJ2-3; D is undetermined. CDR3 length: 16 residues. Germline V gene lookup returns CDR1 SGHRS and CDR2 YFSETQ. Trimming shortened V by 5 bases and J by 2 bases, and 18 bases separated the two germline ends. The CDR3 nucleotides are TGCGCCAGCAGAATTACAGTTATCCCCTTCACAGATACGCAGTATTTT. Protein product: CASRITVIPFTDTQYF.

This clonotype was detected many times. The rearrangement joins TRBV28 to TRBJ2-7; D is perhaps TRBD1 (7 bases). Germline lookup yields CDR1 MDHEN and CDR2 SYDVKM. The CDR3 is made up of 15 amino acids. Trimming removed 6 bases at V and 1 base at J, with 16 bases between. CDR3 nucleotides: TGTGCCAGCAGCCCCAGGGGGGTACCGTCCTACGAGCAGTACTTC. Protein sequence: CASSPRGVPSYEQYF.

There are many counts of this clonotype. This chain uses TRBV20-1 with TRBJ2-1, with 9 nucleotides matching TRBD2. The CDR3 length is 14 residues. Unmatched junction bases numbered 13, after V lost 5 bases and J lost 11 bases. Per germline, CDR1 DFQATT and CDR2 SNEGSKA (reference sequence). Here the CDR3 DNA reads TGCAGTGCTCCTCGACAGGGAACTAGCGGGCAGCAGTTCTTC. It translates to CSAPRQGTSGQQFF.

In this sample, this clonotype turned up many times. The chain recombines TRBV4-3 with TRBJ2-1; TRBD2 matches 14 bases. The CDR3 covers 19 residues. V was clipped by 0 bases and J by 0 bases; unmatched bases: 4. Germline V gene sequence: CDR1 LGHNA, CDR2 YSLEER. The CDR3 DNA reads TGCGCCAGCAGCCAAGAAATGGGACTAGCGGGGGCCTCCTACAATGAGCAGTTCTTC. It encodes CASSQEMGLAGASYNEQFF.

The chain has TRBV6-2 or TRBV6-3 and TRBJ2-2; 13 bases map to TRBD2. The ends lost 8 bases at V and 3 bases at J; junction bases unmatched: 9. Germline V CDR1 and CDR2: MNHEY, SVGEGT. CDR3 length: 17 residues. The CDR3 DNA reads TGTGCCAGCGGCCGGACTAGCGGGAGTTCGTACACCGGGGAGCTGTTTTTT. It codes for CASGRTSGSSYTGELFF.

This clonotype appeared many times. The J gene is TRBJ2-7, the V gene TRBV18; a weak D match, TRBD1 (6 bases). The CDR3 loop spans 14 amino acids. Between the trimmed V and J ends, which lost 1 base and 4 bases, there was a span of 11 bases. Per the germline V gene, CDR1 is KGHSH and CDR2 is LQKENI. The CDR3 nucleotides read TGTGCCAGCTCACCACGGGCAGGGGTGTACGAGCAGTACTTC. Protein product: CASSPRAGVYEQYF.

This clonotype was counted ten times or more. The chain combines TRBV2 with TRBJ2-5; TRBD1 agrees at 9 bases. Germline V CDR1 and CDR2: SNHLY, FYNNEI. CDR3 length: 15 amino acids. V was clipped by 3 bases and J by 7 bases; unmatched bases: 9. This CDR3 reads CASSDAGTGKMTQYF. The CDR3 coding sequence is TGTGCCAGCAGTGACGCCGGGACAGGGAAGATGACCCAGTACTTC.

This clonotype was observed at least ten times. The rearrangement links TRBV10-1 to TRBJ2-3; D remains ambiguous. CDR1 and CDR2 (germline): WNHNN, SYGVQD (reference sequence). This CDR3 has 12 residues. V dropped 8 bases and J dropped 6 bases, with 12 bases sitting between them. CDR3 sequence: CASGLTRDTQYF. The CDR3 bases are TGCGCCAGCGGGTTAACTCGGGATACGCAGTATTTT.

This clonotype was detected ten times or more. The CDR3 reads CSARDHNLRGTQYF. CDR3 bases: TGCAGTGCTAGAGATCATAACCTAAGAGGGACCCAGTACTTC. V usage is TRBV20-1 and J usage is TRBJ2-5; D remains unclear. V lost 0 bases, J lost 7 bases, and 15 bases lay in between. Germline V lookup: CDR1 DFQATT, CDR2 SNEGSKA (reference sequence). The CDR3 covers 14 residues.

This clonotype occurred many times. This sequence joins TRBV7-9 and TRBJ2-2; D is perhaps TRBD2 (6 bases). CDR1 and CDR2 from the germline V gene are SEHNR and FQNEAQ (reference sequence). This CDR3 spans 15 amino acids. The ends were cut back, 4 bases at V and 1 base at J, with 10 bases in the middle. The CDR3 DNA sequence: TGTGCCAGCAGCTCCGGGACTCAGAACACCGGGGAGCTGTTTTTT. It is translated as CASSSGTQNTGELFF.

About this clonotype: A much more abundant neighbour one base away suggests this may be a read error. In nucleotides, the CDR3 is TGCAGTACTCTCAGCAGGGCGGAGACCCAGTACTTC. Amino acids: CSTLSRAETQYF. The chain uses TRBV20-1 and TRBJ2-5, with D possibly being TRBD1 (5 bases). V was shortened by 8 bases and J by 5 bases, with 15 bases between the two germline ends. This CDR3 is built from 12 residues. Germline V gene data show CDR1 as DFQATT and CDR2 as SNEGSKA (reference sequence).